This entry features one T cell receptor beta chain sequence. Its antigen is currently unknown. The data belong to a study of radiation and T cells in renal cell carcinoma. Study observations and caveats: In blood, top tumor clones expanded by 2 weeks, shrinking by 4.

The treatment is: 15 Gy SBRT to primary tumor, nephrectomy 4 weeks later. Nephrectomy followed 15 Gy stereotactic body radiation by 4 weeks. This table comes from immunoSEQ multiplex PCR, and its TCRdb copy is limited to in-frame clones, with some not included. The sample shows 15,000 to 20,000 clones, approximately 49% of them seen only once. The sequence derives from a woman in her fifties or sixties with renal cell carcinoma. Here the sequenced sample was tumor tissue, taken from a patient whose treatment included radiotherapy and nephrectomy.

CDR3 sequence: CASSQQVVMNTEAFF. The CDR3 DNA follows: TGTGCCAGCAGCCAACAGGTGGTGATGAACACTGAAGCTTTCTTT. The chain has TRBV4-2 and TRBJ1-1; D call uncertain. The CDR3 is 15 amino acids. V was cut by 2 bases and J by 0 bases, with 10 bases left in between. The germline V gene has CDR1 LGHNA and CDR2 YNFKEQ.